Listed below are T cell receptor beta chains from one sample, sequenced in a study of T and B cells in COVID-19 patients. TCRdb re-derived calls from the multiplex PCR reads in MiXCR, one entry per CDR3 protein. The data show 5,300 or so distinct CDR3 sequences, with less than 35% seen just once and 30% to 45% held by the top ten. The sample taken for sequencing was blood. These receptors all stem from a human donor with active COVID-19. The donor label of this sample is uncertain. Both conserved end residues are trimmed from each CDR3. Each record gives: J gene, D gene, clone size, V gene, CDR3 protein. A D gene is named only where the DNA matches it firmly. Clone size is shown for a subset of rows, as once, few, many or a class of expanded clone.

>TRBJ2-6|.|.|TRBV5-1
ASSEDGGSGANVLT
>TRBJ2-1|TRBD1|medium-sized|TRBV13
ASSLGRQGDEQF
>TRBJ1-1|.|once|TRBV11-3
ATLPGPNTEAF
>TRBJ2-1|TRBD2|once|TRBV5-1
ASSTGLAGGPV
>TRBJ2-2|TRBD2|few|TRBV6-2/TRBV6-3
ASSSSGSGGELF
>TRBJ2-2|.|.|TRBV7-6
ASSLGGTANTGELF
>TRBJ1-2|.|.|TRBV4-2
ASSQDVGRY
>TRBJ1-2|.|medium-sized|TRBV19
ASSISGAHYGYT
>TRBJ2-1|.|.|TRBV6-5
ASSPLAERVYNEQF
>TRBJ1-6|TRBD1|.|TRBV6-5
ASSRARGGRQNNSPLH
>TRBJ2-7|.|medium-sized|TRBV6-5
ASRPGQASSYEQY
>TRBJ2-7|.|medium-sized|TRBV27
ASSPWWTGSSYEQY
>TRBJ2-7|TRBD2|medium-sized|TRBV7-2
ASSLVGAGGEQY
>TRBJ1-1|.|medium-sized|TRBV29-1
SVAQGGEYTEAF
>TRBJ2-3|TRBD1|.|TRBV24-1
ATHIRGLKDTQY
>TRBJ1-4|.|few|TRBV30
AWSPSQEKLF
>TRBJ1-1|TRBD1|few|TRBV19
ASIAGGIATEAF
>TRBJ2-1|TRBD2|once|TRBV10-3
AIRDLAGGYNEQF
>TRBJ1-6|.|.|TRBV5-4
ASSTPTGKNSPLH